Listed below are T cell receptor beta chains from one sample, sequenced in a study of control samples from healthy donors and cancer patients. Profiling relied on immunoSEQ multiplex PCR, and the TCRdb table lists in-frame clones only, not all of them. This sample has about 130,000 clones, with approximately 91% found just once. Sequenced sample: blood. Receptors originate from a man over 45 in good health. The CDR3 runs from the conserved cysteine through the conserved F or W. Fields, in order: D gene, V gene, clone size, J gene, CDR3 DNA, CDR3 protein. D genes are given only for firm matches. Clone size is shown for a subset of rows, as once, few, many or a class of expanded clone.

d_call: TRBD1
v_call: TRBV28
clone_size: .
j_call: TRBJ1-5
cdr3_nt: TGTGCCAGCAGCAAGAACAGGGGCTTCGTCAGCAATCAGCCCCAGCATTTT
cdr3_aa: CASSKNRGFVSNQPQHF

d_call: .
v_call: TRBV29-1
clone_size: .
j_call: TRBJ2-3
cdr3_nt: TGCAGCGTTGATAGTAGGTATAAGCCTGAGGATACGCAGTATTTT
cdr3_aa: CSVDSRYKPEDTQYF

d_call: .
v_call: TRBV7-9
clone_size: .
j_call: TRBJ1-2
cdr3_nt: TGTGCCAGCAGCGTTATCTCAGCCTCGCCCTATGGCTACACCTTC
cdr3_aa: CASSVISASPYGYTF

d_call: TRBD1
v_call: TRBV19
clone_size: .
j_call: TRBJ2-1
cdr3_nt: TGTGCCAGTAGTACCGGGACAGGAAACTCCTACAATGAGCAGTTCTTC
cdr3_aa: CASSTGTGNSYNEQFF

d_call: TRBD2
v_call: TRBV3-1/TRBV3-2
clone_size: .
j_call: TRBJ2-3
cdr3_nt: TGTGCCAGCAGCCAGGGGCGGGGGGGCACAGATACGCAGTATTTT
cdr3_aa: CASSQGRGGTDTQYF

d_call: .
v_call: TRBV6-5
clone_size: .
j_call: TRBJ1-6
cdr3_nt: TGTGCCAGCACCCCCCCTAGCTCCTATAATTCACCCCTCCACTTT
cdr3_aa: CASTPPSSYNSPLHF

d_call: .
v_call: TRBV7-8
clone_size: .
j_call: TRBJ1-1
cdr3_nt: TGTGCCAGCAGGCGGAGCAACACTGAAGCTTTCTTT
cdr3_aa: CASRRSNTEAFF

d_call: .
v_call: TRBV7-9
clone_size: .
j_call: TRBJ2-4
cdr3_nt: TGTGCCAGCAGCTTAGGGTCCGGGGAAGCCAAAAACATTCAGTACTTC
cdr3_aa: CASSLGSGEAKNIQYF

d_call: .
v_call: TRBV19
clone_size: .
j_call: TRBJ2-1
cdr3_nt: TGTGCCAGTAGGCGGGCAGACTTAGGTATCGAGGGTGAGCAGTTCTTC
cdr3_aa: CASRRADLGIEGEQFF

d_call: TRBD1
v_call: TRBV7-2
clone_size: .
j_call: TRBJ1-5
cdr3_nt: TGTGCCAGCAGCTACGGGGGACAGGGGATCGGTCAGCCCCAGCATTTT
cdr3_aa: CASSYGGQGIGQPQHF

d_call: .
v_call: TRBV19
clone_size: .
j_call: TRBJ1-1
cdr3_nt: TGTGCCAGTAGTATGGACTTGAACACTGAAGCTTTCTTT
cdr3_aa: CASSMDLNTEAFF

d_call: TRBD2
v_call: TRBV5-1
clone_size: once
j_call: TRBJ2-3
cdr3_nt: TGCGCCAGCAGCTTGATGGCGGGGGGATACACAGATACGCAGTATTTT
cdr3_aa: CASSLMAGGYTDTQYF

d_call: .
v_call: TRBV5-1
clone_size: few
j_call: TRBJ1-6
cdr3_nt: TGCGCCAGCAGCTTGGGGTTCGGCCAGGGCAATTCACCCCTCCACTTT
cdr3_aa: CASSLGFGQGNSPLHF

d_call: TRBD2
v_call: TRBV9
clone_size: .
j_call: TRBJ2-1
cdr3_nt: TGTGCCAGCAGTGACGCGGGGGAACCCTACAATGAGCAGTTCTTC
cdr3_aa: CASSDAGEPYNEQFF

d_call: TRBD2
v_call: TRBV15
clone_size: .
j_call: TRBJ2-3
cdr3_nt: TGTGCCACCAGCAGAGACAGGCCTAGCGGGAATACGCAGTATTTT
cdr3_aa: CATSRDRPSGNTQYF

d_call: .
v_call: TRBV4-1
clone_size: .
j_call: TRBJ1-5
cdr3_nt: TGCGCCAGCAGCGAGACAGTAGCAAATCAGCCCCAGCATTTT
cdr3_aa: CASSETVANQPQHF

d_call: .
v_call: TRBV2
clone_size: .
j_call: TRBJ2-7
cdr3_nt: TGTGCCAGCAGTCTACAGGGATTCGAGCAGTACTTC
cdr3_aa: CASSLQGFEQYF

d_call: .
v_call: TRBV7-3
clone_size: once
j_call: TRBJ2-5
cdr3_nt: TGTGCCAGCAGCTTAGATTACCAAGAGACCCAGTACTTC
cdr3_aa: CASSLDYQETQYF

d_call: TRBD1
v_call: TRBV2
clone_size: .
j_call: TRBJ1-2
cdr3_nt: TGTGCCAGCAGTGAAGCCAGACAGGGGTACACCTTC
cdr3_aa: CASSEARQGYTF

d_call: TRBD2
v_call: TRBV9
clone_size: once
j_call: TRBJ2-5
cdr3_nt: TGTGCCAGCAGCGTAGGTGGTAGCGGGGGGTACATGGGACAAGAGACCCAGTACTTC
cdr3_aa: CASSVGGSGGYMGQETQYF

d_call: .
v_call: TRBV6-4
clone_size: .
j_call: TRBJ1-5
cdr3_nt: TGTGCCAGCCTATACAGGGTTCAGCCCCAGCATTTT
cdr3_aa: CASLYRVQPQHF

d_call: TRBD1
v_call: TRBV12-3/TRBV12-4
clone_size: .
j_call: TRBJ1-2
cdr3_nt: TGTGCCAGCAGTTTAGGACAGGGTTACGGCTACACCTTC
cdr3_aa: CASSLGQGYGYTF

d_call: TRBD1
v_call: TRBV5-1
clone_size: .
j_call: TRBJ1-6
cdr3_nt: TGCGCCAGCAGACTTGGACAGGGGGATTCACCCCTCCACTTT
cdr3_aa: CASRLGQGDSPLHF

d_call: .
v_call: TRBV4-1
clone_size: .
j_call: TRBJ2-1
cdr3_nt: TGCGCCAGCAGCCAGACTACACTTCATGAGCAGTTCTTC
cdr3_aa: CASSQTTLHEQFF

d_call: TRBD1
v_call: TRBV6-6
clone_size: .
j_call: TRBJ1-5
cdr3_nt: TGTGCCAGCAGTCGACCAATGACAGGGGAAAATCAGCCCCAGCATTTT
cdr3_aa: CASSRPMTGENQPQHF

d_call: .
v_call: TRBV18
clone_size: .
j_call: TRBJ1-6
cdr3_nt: TGTGCCAGCTCACCGCCCAACAGGGAAAGGAATTCACCCCTCCACTTT
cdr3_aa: CASSPPNRERNSPLHF

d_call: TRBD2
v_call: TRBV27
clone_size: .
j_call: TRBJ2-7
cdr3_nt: TGTGCCAGCAGTTTTGGGACTAGCCCATACGAGCAGTACTTC
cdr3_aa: CASSFGTSPYEQYF

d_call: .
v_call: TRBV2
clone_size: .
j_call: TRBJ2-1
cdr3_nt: TGTGCCAGCAGTGAGGGGGTCTACAATGAGCAGTTCTTC
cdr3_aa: CASSEGVYNEQFF

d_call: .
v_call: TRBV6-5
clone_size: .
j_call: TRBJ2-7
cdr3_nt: TGTGCCAGCAGTCCCCCCCCCTACTACGAGCAGTACTTC
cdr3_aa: CASSPPPYYEQYF

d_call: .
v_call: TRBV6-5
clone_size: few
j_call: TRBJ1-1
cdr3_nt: TGTGCCAGCAGTCGACGGGCGAGAAACACTGAAGCTTTCTTT
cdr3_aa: CASSRRARNTEAFF

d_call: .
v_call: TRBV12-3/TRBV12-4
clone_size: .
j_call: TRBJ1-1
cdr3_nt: TGTGCCAGCAGTCTGTTAGCGGACACTGAAGCTTTCTTT
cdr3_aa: CASSLLADTEAFF

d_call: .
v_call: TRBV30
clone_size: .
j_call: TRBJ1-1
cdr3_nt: TGTGCCTGGAGTGTAGGGGTGAACACTGAAGCTTTCTTT
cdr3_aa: CAWSVGVNTEAFF

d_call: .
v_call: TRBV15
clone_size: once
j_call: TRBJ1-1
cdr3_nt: TGTGCCACCAGTCGGACGGGGAACACTGAAGCTTTCTTT
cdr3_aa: CATSRTGNTEAFF

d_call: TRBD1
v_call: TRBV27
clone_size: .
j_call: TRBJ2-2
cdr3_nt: TGTGCCAGCAGTTCCCGACAGGGTCACACCGGGGAGCTGTTTTTT
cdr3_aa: CASSSRQGHTGELFF

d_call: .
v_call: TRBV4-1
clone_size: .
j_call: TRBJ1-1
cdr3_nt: TGCGCCAGCAGCCACCCCAGCAGGGGTCAGACTGAAGCTTTCTTT
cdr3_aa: CASSHPSRGQTEAFF

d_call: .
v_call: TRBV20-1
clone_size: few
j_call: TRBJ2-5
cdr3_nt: TGCAGTGCTAGTGGACGGGAAACCCAGTACTTC
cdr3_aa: CSASGRETQYF

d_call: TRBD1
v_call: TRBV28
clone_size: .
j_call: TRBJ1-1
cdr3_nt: TGTGCCAGCAGAACGTCCGGGACAGGGGGTACTGAAGCTTTCTTT
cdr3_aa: CASRTSGTGGTEAFF

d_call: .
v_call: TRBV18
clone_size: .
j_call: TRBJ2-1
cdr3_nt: TGTGCCAGCTCACTACGTTCCGACCACAATGAGCAGTTCTTC
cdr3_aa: CASSLRSDHNEQFF

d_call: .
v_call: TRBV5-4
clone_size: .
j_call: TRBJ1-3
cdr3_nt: TGTGCCAGCAGCCCTGACCGGGACGGCTACTCTGGAAACACCATATATTTT
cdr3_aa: CASSPDRDGYSGNTIYF

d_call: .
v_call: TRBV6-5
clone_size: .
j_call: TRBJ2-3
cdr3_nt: TGTGCCAGCAGTTACGGCGGCGTGGGCACAGATACGCAGTATTTT
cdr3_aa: CASSYGGVGTDTQYF

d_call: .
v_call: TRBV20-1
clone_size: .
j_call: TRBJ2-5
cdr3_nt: TGCAGTGCTACTGAAGGGGGGGTAGAGACCCAGTACTTC
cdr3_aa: CSATEGGVETQYF